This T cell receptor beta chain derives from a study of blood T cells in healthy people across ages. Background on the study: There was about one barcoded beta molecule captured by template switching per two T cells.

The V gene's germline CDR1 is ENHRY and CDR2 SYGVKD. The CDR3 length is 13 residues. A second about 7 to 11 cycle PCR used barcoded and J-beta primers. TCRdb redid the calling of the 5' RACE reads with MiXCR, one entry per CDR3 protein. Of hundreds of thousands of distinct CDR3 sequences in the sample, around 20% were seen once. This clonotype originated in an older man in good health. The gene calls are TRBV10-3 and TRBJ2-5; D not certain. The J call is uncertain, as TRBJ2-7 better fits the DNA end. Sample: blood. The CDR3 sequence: CAISDSPGHEQYF. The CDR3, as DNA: TGTGCCATCAGTGACAGTCCGGGCCACGAGCAGTACTTC.